This T cell receptor beta chain was found in a study of blood T cell repertoires in COVID-19. Clones were read by immunoSEQ multiplex PCR, and TCRdb kept only the in-frame ones, dropping some. This sample has some 150,000 clones, with roughly 89% found just once. This CDR3 has 13 amino acids. Germline CDR1 is DFQATT and CDR2 is SNEGSKA (reference sequence). V shed 3 bases and J shed 4 bases, with 12 bases lying between them. The V call is TRBV20-1, the J call TRBJ1-2; possible D gene TRBD1, 6 bases. Source material: peripheral blood. The TCR was taken from a man between 45 and 60 years old with acute or convalescent COVID-19. This CDR3 reads CSASGQTSYGYTF. The CDR3 DNA follows: TGCAGTGCTAGTGGACAGACGAGCTATGGCTACACCTTC.